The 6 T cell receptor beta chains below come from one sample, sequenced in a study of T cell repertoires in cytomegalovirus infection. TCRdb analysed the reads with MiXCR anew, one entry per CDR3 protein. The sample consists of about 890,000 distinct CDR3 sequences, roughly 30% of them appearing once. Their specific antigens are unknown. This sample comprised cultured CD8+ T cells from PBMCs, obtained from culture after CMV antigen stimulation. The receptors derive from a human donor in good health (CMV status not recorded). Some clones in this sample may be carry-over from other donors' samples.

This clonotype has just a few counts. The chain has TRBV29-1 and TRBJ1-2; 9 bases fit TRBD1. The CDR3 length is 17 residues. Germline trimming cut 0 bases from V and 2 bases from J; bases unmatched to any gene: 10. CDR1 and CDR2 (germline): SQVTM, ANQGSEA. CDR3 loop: CSVEDGQGRLSNYGYTF. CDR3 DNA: TGCAGCGTTGAAGATGGACAGGGGAGGCTTTCCAACTATGGCTACACCTTC. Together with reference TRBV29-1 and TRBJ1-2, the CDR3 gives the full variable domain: SAVISQKPSRDICQRGTSLTIQCQVDSQVTMMFWYRQQPGQSLTLIATANQGSEATYESGFVIDKFPISRPNLTFSTLTVSNMSPEDSSIYLCSVEDGQGRLSNYGYTFGSGTRLTVV.

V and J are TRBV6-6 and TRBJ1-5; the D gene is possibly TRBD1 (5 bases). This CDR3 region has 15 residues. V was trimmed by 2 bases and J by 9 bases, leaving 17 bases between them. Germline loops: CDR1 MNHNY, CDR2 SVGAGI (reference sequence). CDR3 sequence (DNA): TGTGCCAGCAGTTACCTCGACATGTCAAGGGGGCCCCAGCATTTT. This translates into CASSYLDMSRGPQHF.

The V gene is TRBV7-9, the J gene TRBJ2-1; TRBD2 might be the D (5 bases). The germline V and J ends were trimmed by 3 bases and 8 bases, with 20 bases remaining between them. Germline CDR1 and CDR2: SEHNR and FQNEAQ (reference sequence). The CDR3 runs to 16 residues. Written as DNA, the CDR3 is TGTGCCAGCAGCTTCACGTCCGGGCCGCGGAGGTATGAGCAGTTCTTC. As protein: CASSFTSGPRRYEQFF.

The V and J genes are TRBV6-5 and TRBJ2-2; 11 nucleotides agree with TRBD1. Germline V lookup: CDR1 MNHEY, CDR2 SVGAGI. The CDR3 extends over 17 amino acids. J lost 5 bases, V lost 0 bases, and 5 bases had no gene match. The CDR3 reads CASSYSMDRGRTGELFF. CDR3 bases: TGTGCCAGCAGTTACTCGATGGACAGGGGGCGGACCGGGGAGCTGTTTTTT.

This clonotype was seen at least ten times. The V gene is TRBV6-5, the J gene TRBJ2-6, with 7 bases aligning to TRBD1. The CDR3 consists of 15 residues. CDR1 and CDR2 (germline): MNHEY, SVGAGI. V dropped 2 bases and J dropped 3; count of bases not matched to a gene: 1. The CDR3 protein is CASSYTGDGANVLTF. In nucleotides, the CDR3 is TGTGCCAGCAGTTACACAGGGGATGGGGCCAACGTCCTGACTTTC.

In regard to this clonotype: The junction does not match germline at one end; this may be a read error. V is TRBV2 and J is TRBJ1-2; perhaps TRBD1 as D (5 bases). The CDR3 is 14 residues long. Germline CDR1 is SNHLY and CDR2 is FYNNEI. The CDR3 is CANSELGDGYGYTF. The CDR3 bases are TGTGCCAACAGTGAACTGGGGGACGGATATGGCTACACCTTC.